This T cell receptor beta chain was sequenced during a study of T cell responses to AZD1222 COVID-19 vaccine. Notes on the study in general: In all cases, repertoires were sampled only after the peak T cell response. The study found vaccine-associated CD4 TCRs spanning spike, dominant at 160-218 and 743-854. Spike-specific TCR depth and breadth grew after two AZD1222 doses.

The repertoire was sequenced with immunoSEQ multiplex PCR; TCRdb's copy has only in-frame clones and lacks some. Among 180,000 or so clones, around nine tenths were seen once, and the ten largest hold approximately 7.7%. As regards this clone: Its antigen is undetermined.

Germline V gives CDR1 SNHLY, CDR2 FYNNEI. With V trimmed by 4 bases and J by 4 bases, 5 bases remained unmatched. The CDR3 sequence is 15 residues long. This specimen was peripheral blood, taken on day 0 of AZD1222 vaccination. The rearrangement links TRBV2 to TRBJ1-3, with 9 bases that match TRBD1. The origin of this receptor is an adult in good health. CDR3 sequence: CASSGGTGQGNTIYF. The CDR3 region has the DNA TGTGCCAGCAGTGGAGGGACAGGGCAAGGAAACACCATATATTTT.